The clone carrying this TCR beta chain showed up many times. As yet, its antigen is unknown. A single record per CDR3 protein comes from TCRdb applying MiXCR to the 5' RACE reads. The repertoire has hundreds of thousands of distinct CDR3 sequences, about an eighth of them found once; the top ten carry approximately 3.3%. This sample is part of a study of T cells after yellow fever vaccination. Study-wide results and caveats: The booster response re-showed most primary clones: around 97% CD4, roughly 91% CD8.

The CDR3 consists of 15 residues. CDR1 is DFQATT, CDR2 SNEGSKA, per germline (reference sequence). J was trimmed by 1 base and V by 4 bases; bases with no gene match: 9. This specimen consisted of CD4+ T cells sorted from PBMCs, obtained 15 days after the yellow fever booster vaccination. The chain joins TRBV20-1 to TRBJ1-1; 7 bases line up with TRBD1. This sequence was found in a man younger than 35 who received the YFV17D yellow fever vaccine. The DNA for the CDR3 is TGCAGTGCTACTTCCCCAAGGGGGCCGAACACTGAAGCTTTCTTT. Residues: CSATSPRGPNTEAFF.